This T cell receptor (beta chain) was sequenced in a study of cytomegalovirus exposure and HLA in healthy donors. This CDR3 has 18 residues. Germline V gene lookup returns CDR1 SGDLS and CDR2 YYNGEE. Trimming took 0 bases from V and 3 from J; bases not matched to a gene: 12. The primer mix had 60 Vbeta and 13 Jbeta primers. Repertoires were generated with immunoSEQ multiplex PCR, while TCRdb's copy carries only in-frame clones and drops some. The repertoire holds roughly 230,000 clones, with roughly 78% as singletons. The receptor was isolated from a boy between 10 and 17 years old in good health and CMV-seronegative. The chain couples TRBV9 to TRBJ2-7; TRBD2 agrees at 10 bases. Material for sequencing was PBMCs. CDR3 in DNA: TGTGCCAGCAGCGTAGCCCTAGCGGGGGCCCTGACACACTACGAGCAGTACTTC. This gives the protein CASSVALAGALTHYEQYF.